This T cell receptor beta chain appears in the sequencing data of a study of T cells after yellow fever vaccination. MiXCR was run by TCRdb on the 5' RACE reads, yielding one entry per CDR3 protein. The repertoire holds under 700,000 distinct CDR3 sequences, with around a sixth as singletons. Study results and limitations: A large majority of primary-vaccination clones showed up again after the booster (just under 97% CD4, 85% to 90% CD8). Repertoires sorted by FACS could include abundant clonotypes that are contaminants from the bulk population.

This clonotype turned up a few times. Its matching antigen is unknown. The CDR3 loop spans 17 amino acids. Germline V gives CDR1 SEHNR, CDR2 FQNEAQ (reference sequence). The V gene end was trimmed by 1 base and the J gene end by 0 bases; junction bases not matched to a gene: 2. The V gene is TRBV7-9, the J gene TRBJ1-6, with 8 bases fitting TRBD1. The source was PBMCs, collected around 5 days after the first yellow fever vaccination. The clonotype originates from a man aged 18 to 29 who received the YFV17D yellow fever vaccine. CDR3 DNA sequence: TGTGCCAGCAGCTTAGGACAGGGGAGCTCCTATAATTCACCCCTCCACTTT. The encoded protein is CASSLGQGSSYNSPLHF.